This T cell receptor beta chain derives from a study of cytomegalovirus exposure and HLA in healthy donors. Study conclusions and caveats: Some TCR beta chains (around 180 of them) were listed as cytomegalovirus-associated.

The CDR3 consists of 14 residues. Trimming removed 5 bases from V and 3 bases from J, with 11 bases in between. In germline, CDR1 is LNHNV, CDR2 YYDKDF (reference sequence). The PCR had 60 Vbeta and 13 Jbeta primers. TCRdb's table, derived via immunoSEQ multiplex PCR, lists solely in-frame clones and lacks some. Counted here are about 190,000 clones, 75% to 90% occurring once; the ten biggest clones make up over 1%. About this clone itself: The antigen is unknown.

This receptor was obtained from a man aged 30 to 45 in good health and CMV-seronegative. The V and J genes are TRBV15 and TRBJ1-5; D is unresolved. What was sequenced was PBMCs. The CDR3 DNA is TGTGCCACCAGCGAGCTTTTTTCCAATCAGCCCCAGCATTTT. As protein: CATSELFSNQPQHF.